Below, one T cell receptor beta chain is given with its context. This sample includes further DNA sequences coding for the same CDR3. This entry is derived from a study of cytomegalovirus exposure and HLA in healthy donors. Germline loops: CDR1 MNHEY, CDR2 SVGAGI. This CDR3 contains 11 residues. The germline V and J ends were trimmed by 6 bases and 6 bases, with 7 bases remaining between them. Here immunoSEQ multiplex PCR was the method, and the copy in TCRdb shows in-frame clones only, minus some. The sample shows fewer than 250,000 clones, around four fifths of them seen only once. Sequenced input: PBMCs. This sequence was found in a woman aged 18-29 years in good health and CMV-seronegative. The V and J genes are TRBV6-5 and TRBJ2-3, with D possibly matching TRBD2 (6 bases). The CDR3 DNA follows: TGTGCCAGCAGCCGGGGGGATACGCAGTATTTT. It encodes CASSRGDTQYF.